The 20 T cell receptor beta chains in this list originate from one sample, sequenced in a study of cytomegalovirus exposure and HLA in healthy donors. 60 Vbeta and 13 Jbeta primers were used in PCR. Repertoires were generated with immunoSEQ multiplex PCR, while TCRdb's copy carries only in-frame clones and drops some. The sample has 190,000 or so clones; approximately 82% are singletons. Input material: PBMCs. The receptors stem from a woman aged 45-65 years in good health and CMV-seropositive.

V gene TRBV18 combines with J gene TRBJ2-6, with 12 bases matching TRBD1. V lost 6 bases and J lost 0; bases outside the gene matches: 15. Germline loops: CDR1 KGHSH, CDR2 LQKENI. CDR3 length: 21 residues. The CDR3 DNA reads TGTGCCAGCTCCTCGGGGCCGGGACAGGGGGCAACTAGCTCTGGGGCCAACGTCCTGACTTTC. Translated: CASSSGPGQGATSSGANVLTF.

V usage is TRBV18 and J usage is TRBJ1-1; D may be TRBD1 (6 bases). This CDR3 comprises 15 residues. Trimming took off 6 bases at V and 4 bases at J, with 18 bases between the two ends. Germline values: CDR1 KGHSH, CDR2 LQKENI. Here the CDR3 DNA reads TGTGCCAGCTCCCAAGTGAGCGGGGGCGGCACTGAAGCTTTCTTT. Amino acid sequence: CASSQVSGGGTEAFF.

The chain couples TRBV4-1 to TRBJ1-2; 9 bases line up with TRBD1. Per the germline V gene, CDR1 is MGHRA and CDR2 is YSYEKL. The CDR3 spans 17 residues. The V segment lost 2 bases and the J segment 8 bases; nucleotides outside the gene matches: 15. This CDR3 reads CASSQLTGTGSARGYTF. As DNA, the CDR3 is TGCGCCAGCAGCCAACTTACCGGGACAGGGTCGGCAAGAGGCTACACCTTC.

The chain couples TRBV29-1 to TRBJ2-1; 8 bases are shared with TRBD2. Per the germline V gene, CDR1 is SQVTM and CDR2 is ANQGSEA. The CDR3 length is 13 residues. DNA for the CDR3: TGCTCCTCCCGTAGGACTAGCTTGAATGAGCAGTTCTTC. Amino acid sequence: CSSRRTSLNEQFF.

This chain connects TRBV9 to TRBJ1-4, with D perhaps matching TRBD1 (5 bases). V lost 7 bases to trimming and J lost 8 bases, with 15 bases between them. Germline CDR1 reads SGDLS; CDR2 reads YYNGEE. This CDR3 contains 13 residues. Written as DNA, the CDR3 is TGTGCCAGCGGGGGGACGGTTGGAGAAAAACTGTTTTTT. Encoded protein: CASGGTVGEKLFF.

The chain combines TRBV9 with TRBJ2-7; tentative D call: TRBD1 (6 bases). The CDR3 sequence is 15 residues long. Per germline, CDR1 SGDLS and CDR2 YYNGEE. V lost 4 bases, J lost 5 bases, and 19 bases lay in between. The CDR3 DNA follows: TGTGCCAGCAGCCCCAGACAGGAGGCTTTACACGAGCAGTACTTC. Translation: CASSPRQEALHEQYF.

This clone was observed once. The rearrangement joins TRBV5-1 to TRBJ2-1; 7 bases are shared with TRBD1. This CDR3 contains 14 residues. J gave up 7 bases and V 1 base, and 5 bases lay outside the gene matches. Germline CDR1 is SGHRS and CDR2 is YFSETQ. The CDR3 bases are TGCGCCAGCAGCTTGCTGACAGGGATGAATGAGCAGTTCTTC. Translated: CASSLLTGMNEQFF.

The table lists this clone with a few counts. The chain couples TRBV4-1 to TRBJ1-6; D unclear. Germline CDR1 reads MGHRA; CDR2 reads YSYEKL. CDR3 length equals 15 residues. V dropped 4 bases and J dropped 10 bases, with 17 bases sitting between them. The CDR3 loop is CASSPSDRGGSPLHF. Here the CDR3 DNA reads TGCGCCAGCAGCCCCTCGGACCGGGGAGGGTCACCCCTCCACTTT.

The V call is TRBV11-3, the J call TRBJ2-1; 7 positions match TRBD2. The V gene's germline CDR1 is SGHNT and CDR2 YENEEA. The CDR3 has 13 residues. V shed 0 bases and J 9 bases; nucleotides not matched to a gene: 2. The CDR3 loop is CASSLETSTEQFF. The CDR3 region has the DNA TGTGCCAGCAGCTTAGAGACTAGCACTGAGCAGTTCTTC.

This clone was picked up a small number of times. The gene calls are TRBV5-5 and TRBJ1-1, with D maybe TRBD1 (5 bases). Germline CDR1 SGHKS, CDR2 YYEKEE (reference sequence). Trimming removed 1 base from V and 3 bases from J, with 10 bases in between. The CDR3 extends over 14 amino acids. CDR3 DNA: TGTGCCAGCAGCTTGACAGGCGGCGACACTGAAGCTTTCTTT. Its translation: CASSLTGGDTEAFF.

This clone appeared a single time. CDR3 DNA sequence: TGTGCCACCAGCAGAAAACTAGCTCGCGAGCAGTACTTC. It is translated as CATSRKLAREQYF. The chain joins TRBV15 to TRBJ2-7, with D possibly matching TRBD2 (6 bases). CDR1 is LNHNV and CDR2 is YYDKDF in the germline V gene (reference sequence). This CDR3 is built from 13 residues. Trimming left V 2 bases short and J 6 bases short, with 11 bases between. Supplemented by reference TRBV15 and TRBJ2-7, the full variable domain reads DAMVIQNPRYQVTQFGKPVTLSCSQTLNHNVMYWYQQKSSQAPKLLFHYYDKDFNNEADTPDNFQSRRPNTSFCFLDIRSPGLGDTAMYLCATSRKLAREQYFGPGTRLTVT.

The chain combines TRBV30 with TRBJ1-2; no firm D call. Germline CDR1 GTSNPN, CDR2 SVGIG (reference sequence). V was pared by 2 bases and J by 0 bases, with 10 bases between. CDR3 length: 14 amino acids. CDR3 DNA: TGTGCCTGGAGTTTGGCGGGGACTAACTATGGCTACACCTTC. This sequence encodes CAWSLAGTNYGYTF.

This sequence joins TRBV19 and TRBJ1-4; 7 nucleotides agree with TRBD1. The CDR3 contains 15 residues. Trimming took 2 bases from V and 2 from J; bases not matched to a gene: 2. Germline loops: CDR1 LNHDA, CDR2 SQIVND (reference sequence). CDR3 amino acids: CASSIRDSTNEKLFF. The CDR3 DNA follows: TGTGCCAGTAGTATACGGGACAGCACTAATGAAAAACTGTTTTTT.

The CDR3 reads CSAVGGAEAFF. CDR3 nucleotide sequence: TGCAGTGCCGTGGGGGGGGCTGAAGCTTTCTTT. The rearrangement links TRBV20-1 to TRBJ1-1, with D possibly matching TRBD1 (5 bases). The germline gives CDR1 DFQATT, CDR2 SNEGSKA (reference sequence). The CDR3 has 11 residues. Trimming left V 6 bases short and J 6 bases short, with 11 bases between.

This clone has a handful of counts. V usage is TRBV30 and J usage is TRBJ1-5; D not resolved. V gave up 0 bases and J gave up 5 bases, with 14 bases separating them. CDR1 GTSNPN and CDR2 SVGIG come from the germline V gene (reference sequence). The CDR3 runs to 15 residues. CDR3 sequence (DNA): TGTGCCTGGAGTGTACGGTCGGCAGGTTATCAGCCCCAGCATTTT. Protein sequence: CAWSVRSAGYQPQHF.

This clone has more than one count but fewer than ten. V gene TRBV5-8 combines with J gene TRBJ1-2; D is undetermined. Germline CDR1 is SGHTS and CDR2 is YDEGEE. Trimming shortened V by 6 bases and J by 8 bases, and 8 bases separated the two germline ends. The CDR3 sequence is 10 residues long. The CDR3 region has the DNA TGTGCCAGCAACTCGGTGGGCTACACCTTC. Amino acids: CASNSVGYTF.

This chain links TRBV6-1 with TRBJ2-1, with D possibly being TRBD1 (6 bases). V was cut by 2 bases and J by 4 bases, with 12 bases left in between. CDR1 is MNHNS and CDR2 is SASEGT in the germline V gene. This CDR3 is built from 15 residues. CDR3 loop: CASSEPGQLYNEQFF. The DNA for the CDR3 is TGTGCCAGCAGTGAACCGGGACAACTATACAATGAGCAGTTCTTC.

V and J are TRBV7-3 and TRBJ2-2; D perhaps matches TRBD2 (6 bases). CDR3 length equals 16 residues. V lost 5 bases to trimming and J lost 2 bases, with 15 bases between them. Germline lookup yields CDR1 SGHTA and CDR2 FQGTGA. Written as DNA, the CDR3 is TGTGCCAGCAGCGTCTCCGGGACTCTCAACACCGGGGAGCTGTTTTTT. Translating it yields CASSVSGTLNTGELFF.

The chain combines TRBV7-2 with TRBJ1-5, with D possibly being TRBD1 (5 bases). V was cut by 0 bases and J by 10 bases, with 13 bases left in between. The CDR3 totals 14 residues. Germline-derived CDR1 and CDR2 are SGHTA and FQGNSA. DNA for the CDR3: TGTGCCAGCAGCTTAGCCACCAGGGTGCCTCCCCAGCATTTT. This gives the protein CASSLATRVPPQHF.

The V and J genes are TRBV19 and TRBJ1-2, with D unclear. The germline CDR1 and CDR2 sequences are LNHDA and SQIVND (reference sequence). V was cut by 1 base and J by 5 bases, with 8 bases left in between. The CDR3 has 13 amino acids. The CDR3 sequence is CASSIVSDYGYTF. CDR3 sequence (DNA): TGTGCCAGTAGTATAGTATCAGATTATGGCTACACCTTC.